The 2 T cell receptor beta chains listed next were all sequenced from one sample in a study of cytomegalovirus exposure and HLA in healthy donors (dated by TCRdb to the late 2010s). The library was generated by the immunoSEQ multiplex PCR assay. A mixture of 60 forward primers for TCR Vbeta segments and 13 reverse primers for TCR Jbeta segments was used in the multiplex PCR. Here the immuneACCESS table is served through TCRdb, limited to in-frame sequences with V and J called. Missing clones are a known gap in these copies; in checked studies unresolved V genes cover under half, and the rest lacks a known reason. The sample table contains 130,000 to 150,000 clones; only one count was recorded for 73% of them. Of the sample, 1% to 1.5% falls within the top ten clones. The source material was PBMCs. The receptors derive from a woman between 40 and 50 years old in good health and CMV-seronegative.

This clone was seen only a few times. The chain employs TRBV5-1 and TRBJ2-7; 12 bases are shared with TRBD2. Unmatched junction bases numbered 5, after V lost 3 bases and J lost 4 bases. CDR3 length: 15 residues. Germline CDR1 reads SGHRS; CDR2 reads YFSETQ. The DNA for the CDR3 is TGCGCCAGCAGCTGGACTAGCGGGGCATCTTACGAGCAGTACTTC. Its translation is CASSWTSGASYEQYF.

The gene calls are TRBV2 and TRBJ1-4; D possibly corresponds to TRBD1 (5 bases). Germline V CDR1 and CDR2: SNHLY, FYNNEI. This CDR3 contains 20 residues. Trimming removed 0 bases from V and 3 bases from J, with 23 bases in between. CDR3 in amino acids: CASSEALRTLTDSPNEKLFF. The CDR3, as DNA: TGTGCCAGCAGTGAAGCGCTTCGGACCCTTACAGACAGTCCTAATGAAAAACTGTTTTTT.